The present T cell receptor (beta chain) was sequenced within a study of shared clonotypes between healthy human individuals (dated by TCRdb to 2020 to 2022). Study-level background: A few men and two women, aged 18 to 49 years, made up the cohort. For each donor, three plates each were used for CD4 naive and CD4 memory, two plates were used for CD8 naive, and one plate was used for CD8 memory. To estimate repertoire size and how much clonotype sharing occurs between individuals, the study deeply sequenced the blood TCR repertoires of about 5 healthy adults. Libraries were prepared and TCR repertoires were sequenced by different laboratories using diverse techniques, in order to increase sequencing depth and limit assay-specific biases. Per donor, leukapheresis produced somewhere between about 0.94 and 9.5 billion PBMCs.

What the authors observed across the whole study: Naive subsets generally had larger estimated clonotype richness than memory subsets. Compared with non-shared clonotypes, the clonotypes found in all four sorted-subset donors had higher generation probabilities. Because the study included a small number of donors, the genetic and exposure-history diversity represented was limited. When a handful of donors were compared, the shared fraction of clonotypes was about 5% for naive CD4, approximately 3.5% for naive CD8, about 2.4% for memory CD4, and 0.35% to 0.5% for memory CD8. Based on pairwise subsampling, the degree of clonotype sharing among donors was expected to be affected by sequencing depth. Rarefaction of sorted-subset datasets indicated incomplete sequencing despite the large sequencing depth. Sampling was limited to blood, and TCR repertoires in tissue likely differ from TCR repertoires in blood.

Trimming at the junction amounts to 0 bases on V and 4 bases on J, and the germline ends lie 15 bases apart. In the germline V gene, CDR1 corresponds to SGDLS and CDR2 to YYNGEE. The CDR3 sequence holds 16 residues, the cysteine and phenylalanine included. The sequence is cut down to CDR3 DNA, 48 bases in frame from base 1. A word on this clone: The antigen it recognizes is unknown. Base qualities are not recorded, but no much larger clone differs from it by a single base.

Donors were healthy HIV-negative adults with no recently reported acute infections or vaccinations. All donors were Caucasian adults living in Nashville, Tennessee, USA. CD4+ T cells were enriched by magnetic negative selection, after which naive cells were positively selected on CD45RA and the negative fraction was taken as the memory subset. After blood collection by leukapheresis, PBMCs were isolated using Ficoll-Histopaque density gradient centrifugation and then cryopreserved in the vapor phase of liquid nitrogen. Purity and quantity of every magnetically sorted T cell population were checked by analytical flow cytometry. Each sorted fraction had its genomic DNA isolated and then quantified by UV absorbance on a Nanodrop 2000c. TCR CDR3 regions were amplified from genomic DNA by multiplex PCR using the deep immunoSEQ assay. For each cell subset, the extracted genomic DNA was distributed evenly across all wells of several immunoSEQ 96-well plates, and each plate served as one replicate. Each replicate PCR for sorted subsets received around 200 ng genomic DNA, equal to around 32,000 T cell genomes. Purified libraries were measured with a Qubit 3.0 fluorometer, size-checked on a Bioanalyzer 2100, and measured again with the KAPA Library Quantification kit. Each immunoSEQ 96-well plate was sequenced on its own single-read 150-cycle Illumina NextSeq 550 flow cell. In the source study's methods: Because the immunoSEQ output held only junctional sequences and lacked quality scores, the filtering could not match the filtering applied to full-length reads. To assign V/J genes and CDR3, sequences were annotated against IMGT germline references using PyIR, a Python wrapper for IgBLAST v1.9. Reads with weak V/J assignments (E-value above 1e-6), missing CDR3, stop codons, out-of-frame junctions, or ambiguous translated residues were removed. V3J clonotypes were defined as sequences sharing an identical inferred V gene, J gene, and CDR3 amino acid sequence. The percentage overlap between two repertoires was calculated by dividing the number of shared unique clonotypes by the size of the smaller repertoire. Three approaches were used to assess repertoire richness: RTK rarefaction, the Chao1 estimator, and Recon v2.1 estimates of unobserved clonotypes. Generation probabilities for all TCRbeta clonotypes obtained by the gDNA method from several donors were computed using OLGA. TCRdb limited this immuneACCESS table to in-frame rearrangements with V and J called. A share of clones is missing; checked studies link under half to unresolved V genes, and the rest is unexplained. V, J and clone size are those of that table, while D and trimming were read from the DNA. The sample table lists about 1.1 million clones, 75% to 85% of them with a count of one. 0.5% to 0.65% of the sample is taken by the ten largest.

This chain is built from TRBV9 and TRBJ2-3, with the D gene call left open. This receptor was identified in a young man in good health. Some clones in this sample may be carry-over from other donors' samples. Sequences were obtained from memory CD4+ T cells from PBMCs. Taken with the paper, the label for cell subset or site translates to: CD45RA-negative fraction. CDR3 sequence: CASSVDWSSRADTQYF. The DNA reads as follows: TGTGCCAGCAGCGTAGACTGGAGCAGTCGCGCAGATACGCAGTATTTT.